The present T cell receptor (beta chain) was sequenced within a study of blood T cell repertoires in COVID-19. Study as a whole: Material from acute and convalescent COVID-19 was sourced from the United States, Italy and Spain. T cells, B-cell-depleted T cells, or PBMCs provided the cDNA or gDNA that served as material.

Germline V CDR1 and CDR2: SGHTA, FQGTGA. The CDR3 spans 14 residues. V was clipped by 8 bases and J by 6 bases; unmatched bases: 9. In this sample, this clone turned up once. Per the original data handling: Counts of nucleated cells, estimated from reference gene primer amplification, were obtained. Here immunoSEQ multiplex PCR was the method, and the copy in TCRdb shows in-frame clones only, minus some. The DNA gave D and trimming, while V, J and clone size come from that table. This table has 240,000 or so clones, more than 75% appearing once. The V gene is TRBV7-3, the J gene TRBJ2-1, with 8 bases fitting TRBD2. This clonotype was obtained from a woman in her thirties or forties who had recovered from COVID-19. Input material: peripheral blood. CDR3 sequence reads: CASAGGSRSNEQFF. The CDR3 DNA follows: TGTGCCAGCGCGGGGGGATCGCGGTCCAATGAGCAGTTCTTC.